This TCR beta chain derives from a study of cytomegalovirus exposure and HLA in healthy donors. In the study overall: Researchers previously reported finding fewer than 120 million unique TCR beta sequences from 150 million to 200 million T cells. Findings and caveats of the study: Excluded: some indistinguishable V segments such as TRBV6-2 and TRBV6-3. Researchers had no immune exposure information except CMV serostatus available. Reported performance of the classifier showed diagnosis of cytomegalovirus status with high specificity and sensitivity.

PCR primers comprised 60 Vbeta and 13 Jbeta primers. The repertoire was sequenced with immunoSEQ multiplex PCR; TCRdb's copy has only in-frame clones and lacks some. The sample includes about 200,000 clones, roughly 82% of them seen just once. Germline V gives CDR1 GTSNPN, CDR2 SVGIG (reference sequence). This CDR3 contains 15 residues. V shed 2 bases and J shed 5 bases, with 16 bases lying between them. In its sample, this clone was seen a few times. Antigen: not known. The V call is TRBV30, the J call TRBJ1-5; D unclear. Sequencing used PBMCs. This clonotype originated in a man aged 40-55 years in good health and CMV-seropositive. This CDR3 is CAWSHIDRGDQPQHF. Written as DNA, the CDR3 is TGTGCCTGGAGTCATATCGACCGAGGTGATCAGCCCCAGCATTTT.